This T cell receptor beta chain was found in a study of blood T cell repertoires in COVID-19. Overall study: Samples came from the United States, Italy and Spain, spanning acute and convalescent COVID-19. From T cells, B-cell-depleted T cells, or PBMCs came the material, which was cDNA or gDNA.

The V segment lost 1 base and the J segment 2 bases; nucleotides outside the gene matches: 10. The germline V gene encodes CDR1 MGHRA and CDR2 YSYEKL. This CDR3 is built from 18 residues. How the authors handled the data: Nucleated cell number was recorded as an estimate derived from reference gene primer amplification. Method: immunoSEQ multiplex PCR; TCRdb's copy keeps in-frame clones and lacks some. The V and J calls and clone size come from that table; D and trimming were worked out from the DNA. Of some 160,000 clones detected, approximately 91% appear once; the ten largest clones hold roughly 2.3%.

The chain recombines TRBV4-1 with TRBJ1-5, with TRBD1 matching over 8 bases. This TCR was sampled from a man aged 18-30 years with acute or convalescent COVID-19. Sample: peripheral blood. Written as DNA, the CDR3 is TGCGCCAGCAGCCAAGGGGGGACAGGCGATTATCGCAATCAGCCCCAGCATTTT. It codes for CASSQGGTGDYRNQPQHF.